One T cell receptor (beta chain) is described in this entry. Its antigen is currently not known. No qualities accompany the bases; no much larger clone lies one base away. This record belongs to a study of T cell responses to AZD1222 COVID-19 vaccine (dated by TCRdb to 2020 to 2022). For context, the study as a whole: AZD1222 recipients with second doses at about 4 weeks or about 12 weeks were pooled, because spike-specific TCR depth and breadth did not differ between schedules. A total of over 230 trial participants underwent TCR sequencing, of whom roughly 210 had received two doses of AZD1222 and around 26 had received two doses of the MenACWY control vaccine. Enrollment into the trials was organized by age into subgroups of 18-55, 56-69 and 70-plus years, and those subgroups contained roughly 150, 30 and 60 TCR-sequenced participants, respectively.

Explained via the paper, the time point label denotes: baseline before first vaccination. Vaccinee samples came from UK trials COV001 and COV002, including a single-blind randomized controlled phase 2/3 trial of AZD1222 (ChAdOx1 nCoV-19) in healthy adults. For TCRbeta chain sequencing, PBMC samples from trial participants were taken at day 0 and at day 28 after the second dose. Taken from cysteine to phenylalanine, the CDR3 has 12 residues. Left in the record is the CDR3 DNA by itself, 36 bases read in frame from the first base. From a lookup of the germline V gene, CDR1 and CDR2 are SGDLS and YYNGEE. V is cut by 4 bases and J by 7 bases, and the space between the germline ends is 9 bases. Paper-wide results and their limitations: Because no day 14 peak-response samples were available, repertoires were characterized only after the peak T cell response. Only six AZD1222 recipients were SARS-CoV-2 seropositive at baseline, limiting conclusions about previously exposed vaccinees. In the small 56-69-year group, the increase in depth fell short of significance, most likely because of low power. Participants were mostly white British and included more females than males, and it was suggested by the authors that clonal diversity may have been underestimated. Vaccine-associated CD4 TCRs spanned the whole spike protein, with dominant responses in regions 160-218 and 743-854. Nearly half of unique spike-specific TCRs reportedly recognized epitopes outside regions mutated in the B.1.351 and B.1.1.7 variants. Spike-specific TCR breadth and depth rose significantly after two AZD1222 doses compared with day 0 and with MenACWY recipients.

The CDR3 regions of human TCRbeta chains were analyzed by immunosequencing. As for the original processing: TCRs in the repertoires were matched against a reference library of SARS-CoV-2-specific TCRs that had been generated with the MIRA antigen-specificity platform. Breadth was defined as the fraction of unique TCRs that were SARS-CoV-2-associated. Depth was defined as the fraction of total T cells that were SARS-CoV-2-associated. Each spike-specific TCR was assigned to its reactive spike region and to a CD4 or CD8 class using the MIRA data. Log10-transformed breadth and depth values were compared by one-way ANOVA with Sidak's multiple comparisons tests. TCRdb provides this immuneACCESS table in a form limited to in-frame rearrangements. Some clones are lacking; in checked studies, under half of them reflect an unresolved V gene, and why the rest are absent is not known. From that table come the V and J calls and clone size; the DNA was used to work out D and trimming. This sample is represented by over 150,000 clones; 90% of them were singletons. Of the sample, about 20% falls within the top ten clones.

Here the chain combines TRBV9 and TRBJ2-1; no confident D gene assignment can be made. The source material was peripheral blood, sampled on day 0 of AZD1222 vaccination. This sequence was found in an adult in good health. The CDR3 reads as follows: CASSPLGNEQFF. The DNA sequence is as follows: TGTGCCAGCAGCCCCCTAGGGAATGAGCAGTTCTTC.